The 26 T cell receptor beta chains presented below share a single source sample, sequenced in a study of T cell repertoires in cytomegalovirus infection. TCRdb re-derived calls from the reads in MiXCR, one entry per CDR3 protein. The data hold under 350,000 distinct CDR3 sequences, with roughly a fifth observed a single time. Their recognized antigens are unknown. The source material was cultured PBMCs, sampled from culture after CMV antigen stimulation. Receptors originate from a human donor in good health (CMV status not recorded). Some clones in this sample may be carry-over from other donors' samples.

The gene calls are TRBV2 and TRBJ2-7; D unresolved. The CDR3 totals 10 residues. V was trimmed by 6 bases and J by 6 bases, leaving 6 bases between them. Germline V lookup: CDR1 SNHLY, CDR2 FYNNEI. DNA for the CDR3: TGTGCCAGCAGGGGCGGCGAGCAGTACGTC. This gives the protein CASRGGEQYV.

Concerning this clonotype itself: This may be a read error, as it is one base from a much larger clone. The rearrangement uses TRBV7-2 and TRBJ2-7; D gene uncertain. This CDR3 is 13 amino acids long. The germline V gene has CDR1 SGHTA and CDR2 FQGNSA. In nucleotides, the CDR3 is TGTGCCGGCAGCTTAGGAATGATGAGTGAGCAGTACGTC. It yields the protein CAGSLGMMSEQYV.

Many counts were recorded for this clonotype. V usage is TRBV7-2 and J usage is TRBJ2-3; TRBD2 aligns across 8 bases. Looked up from germline, CDR1 is SGHTA and CDR2 is FQGNSA. V lost 6 bases and J lost 5; bases outside the gene matches: 4. The CDR3 consists of 13 residues. CDR3 DNA sequence: TGTGCCAGCAGGGCGGGAGGAGGAGATACGCAGTATTTT. It encodes CASRAGGGDTQYF.

This chain connects TRBV12-3 or TRBV12-4 to TRBJ2-5; TRBD2 matches at 12 bases. The CDR3 is made up of 18 amino acids. After removal of 2 bases from V and 0 bases from J, the junction contained 7 bases not matched to a gene. CDR3 nucleotide sequence: TGTGCCAGCAGTTTACTGTCTAGCGGGAGGGTAAACCAAGAGACCCAGTACTTC. Encoded protein: CASSLLSSGRVNQETQYF.

In this sample, this clonotype turned up a few times. V is TRBV6-1 and J is TRBJ2-1, with D hard to call. This CDR3 is built from 12 residues. Trimming took 4 bases from V and 7 from J, leaving 8 bases between them. Per germline, CDR1 MNHNS and CDR2 SASEGT. CDR3: CASSVGKNEQFF. CDR3 DNA: TGTGCCAGCAGTGTAGGGAAGAATGAGCAGTTCTTC.

Ten or more counts support this clonotype. The junction shows a germline mismatch at one end, possibly a read error. This chain joins TRBV7-6 and TRBJ2-1; 16 bases are a match to TRBD2. The CDR3 contains 15 residues. Germline assignment: CDR1 SGHVS and CDR2 FNYEAQ. This chain's CDR3 is CASSLDGTSGGVSAF. The CDR3 bases are TGTGCCAGCAGCTTAGATGGGACTAGCGGGGGGGTCTCCGCCTTC.

This clonotype occurred many times. The chain couples TRBV12-3 or TRBV12-4 to TRBJ2-1; D not resolved. This CDR3 region has 11 residues. V dropped 6 bases and J dropped 9 bases, with 9 bases sitting between them. The CDR3 DNA follows: TGTGCCAGCAGATATTCTATTGAGCAGTTCTTC. This sequence encodes CASRYSIEQFF.

The chain is built from TRBV6-2 or TRBV6-3 and TRBJ2-5; TRBD2 matches at 13 bases. Germline assignment: CDR1 MNHEY and CDR2 SVGEGT. The CDR3 has 14 residues. The V gene end was trimmed by 7 bases and the J gene end by 4 bases; junction bases not matched to a gene: 3. The CDR3 here is CASTTSGRPETQYF. CDR3 DNA sequence: TGTGCCAGCACGACTAGCGGGAGGCCAGAGACCCAGTACTTC.

This clonotype was seen a handful of times. V usage is TRBV5-8 and J usage is TRBJ2-2; TRBD1 matches 9 bases. The CDR3 length is 14 residues. J gave up 6 bases and V 4 bases, and 4 bases lay outside the gene matches. Germline V lookup: CDR1 SGHTS, CDR2 YDEGEE. This CDR3 is CASSKTGGSGELFF. CDR3 DNA sequence: TGTGCCAGCAGCAAGACAGGGGGGTCCGGGGAGCTGTTTTTT.

This clonotype was observed a few times. The chain has TRBV11-3 and TRBJ2-5; D not certain. Trimming left V 3 bases short and J 0 bases short, with 5 bases between. The CDR3 is 13 amino acids. The germline V gene encodes CDR1 SGHNT and CDR2 YENEEA. The CDR3, as DNA: TGTGCCAGCAGCTTGGGGAACCAAGAGACCCAGTACTTC. Its translation: CASSLGNQETQYF. Together with reference TRBV11-3 and TRBJ2-5, the CDR3 gives the full variable domain: EAGVVQSPRYKIIEKKQPVAFWCNPISGHNTLYWYLQNLGQGPELLIRYENEEAVDDSQLPKDRFSAERLKGVDSTLKIQPAELGDSAVYLCASSLGNQETQYFGPGTRLLVL.

This clonotype was observed a few times. The genes are TRBV4-1 and TRBJ2-1, with D uncertain. Per the germline V gene, CDR1 is MGHRA and CDR2 is YSYEKL. V was shortened by 0 bases and J by 0 bases, with 12 bases between the two germline ends. The CDR3 extends over 17 amino acids. CDR3 sequence reads: CASSQDRLADSYNEQFF. CDR3 nucleotides: TGCGCCAGCAGCCAAGATCGTCTGGCGGACTCCTACAATGAGCAGTTCTTC.

This clonotype was seen many times. V gene TRBV7-2 combines with J gene TRBJ1-3; a possible D gene is TRBD1 (6 bases). Germline V gene data show CDR1 as SGHTA and CDR2 as FQGNSA. This CDR3 has 16 residues. Trimming removed 10 bases from V and 0 bases from J, with 19 bases in between. The CDR3 region has the DNA TGTGCCATACCCGGGACAACTACCTTCTCTGGAAACACCATATATTTT. Translated, it gives CAIPGTTTFSGNTIYF.

V is TRBV5-8 and J is TRBJ2-2; no definite D call. Trimming cost V 4 bases and J 4 bases, with 11 bases left between them. The V gene's germline CDR1 is SGHTS and CDR2 YDEGEE. The CDR3 has 14 residues. The CDR3 protein is CASSPRRRTGELFF. The CDR3 bases are TGTGCCAGCAGCCCCCGGCGACGCACCGGGGAGCTGTTTTTT.

Comment on this clonotype: Mismatch with germline at one junction end may stem from a read error. The chain couples TRBV7-6 to TRBJ2-2; 7 bases agree with TRBD1. Germline V lookup: CDR1 SGHVS, CDR2 FNYEAQ. CDR3 length: 15 residues. CDR3 coding DNA: TGTGCCAGCAGCCCGGGGACAGTCAACACCGTGGAGCTGTTTTTT. It specifies CASSPGTVNTVELFF.

This clonotype was recorded many times. In nucleotides, the CDR3 is TGCGCCAGCAGCCCGGATGTCCCCGGGAATGAGCAGTTCTTC. Translated: CASSPDVPGNEQFF. The J gene is TRBJ2-1, the V gene TRBV10-1; D remains ambiguous. CDR1 WNHNN and CDR2 SYGVQD come from the germline V gene (reference sequence). This CDR3 contains 14 residues. V lost 6 bases and J 7 bases, leaving 16 bases between the germline ends.

This clonotype was seen more than once but under ten times. The rearrangement links TRBV20-1 to TRBJ1-3; a possible D gene is TRBD1 (5 bases). The V gene's germline CDR1 is DFQATT and CDR2 SNEGSKA (reference sequence). This CDR3 is 17 amino acids long. The V and J ends lost 0 bases and 0 bases respectively, with 15 bases between them. Written as DNA, the CDR3 is TGCAGTGCTAGAGATAGACAGCGAGATTCCTCTGGAAACACCATATATTTT. Amino acid sequence: CSARDRQRDSSGNTIYF.

This clonotype has a handful of counts. This chain's CDR3 is CASKVEGFGNEQFF. The CDR3 nucleotides read TGCGCCAGCAAGGTAGAAGGCTTCGGCAATGAGCAGTTCTTC. The rearrangement links TRBV4-1 to TRBJ2-1; D is uncertain. This CDR3 is built from 14 residues. V shed 7 bases and J shed 6 bases, with 16 bases lying between them. Germline lookup yields CDR1 MGHRA and CDR2 YSYEKL.

This clonotype was seen only a few times. V is TRBV7-6 and J is TRBJ2-1, with D uncertain. Trimming took 5 bases from V and 9 from J, leaving 14 bases between them. The CDR3 length is 13 residues. Germline CDR1 and CDR2: SGHVS and FNYEAQ. In DNA, the CDR3 is TGTGCCAGCAGCCCCTACCCGATGGGTGAGCAGTTCTTC. Amino acids: CASSPYPMGEQFF.

In this sample, this clonotype turned up many times. This rearrangement joins TRBV7-6 to TRBJ2-1, with D unclear. The CDR3 runs 13 residues. From germline, CDR1 is SGHVS and CDR2 FNYEAQ. V was clipped by 5 bases and J by 6 bases, with 11 bases between them. The CDR3 nucleotides read TGTGCCAGCAGCCTCCAGACGGGCAATGAGCAGTTCTTC. Protein sequence: CASSLQTGNEQFF.

This clonotype has ten or more counts. This chain joins TRBV7-8 and TRBJ2-7, with D unresolved. V dropped 0 bases and J dropped 6 bases, with 9 bases sitting between them. Germline V CDR1 and CDR2: SGHVS, FQNEAQ. The CDR3 has 13 amino acids. CDR3 loop: CASSLAGSSEQYV. CDR3 nucleotide sequence: TGTGCCAGCAGCTTAGCCGGTAGTTCCGAGCAGTACGTC.

This chain uses TRBV6-6 with TRBJ1-1; 7 positions agree with TRBD1. CDR3 size: 16 residues. J gave up 5 bases and V 0 bases, and 9 bases lay outside the gene matches. Germline lookup yields CDR1 MNHNY and CDR2 SVGAGI (reference sequence). The CDR3 here is CASSYSPQGVGTEAFF. In DNA, the CDR3 is TGTGCCAGCAGTTACTCTCCCCAGGGGGTCGGAACTGAAGCTTTCTTT.

V and J are TRBV28 and TRBJ2-5, with a possible D match to TRBD1 (6 bases). Trimming left V 5 bases short and J 0 bases short, with 10 bases between. The CDR3 is 14 amino acids. Germline lookup yields CDR1 MDHEN and CDR2 SYDVKM. The chain's CDR3 is CASSPTGNQETQYF. The CDR3 DNA is TGTGCCAGCAGTCCCACAGGGAACCAAGAGACCCAGTACTTC.

The chain uses TRBV23-1 and TRBJ2-7; no firm D call. TRBV23-1 is an open reading frame, and its role is uncertain. CDR3 length equals 14 residues. V shed 2 bases and J shed 2 bases, with 10 bases lying between them. DNA of the CDR3: TGCGCCAGCAGTCAACAAGCAATCACCTACGAGCAGTACGTC. Its protein is CASSQQAITYEQYV.

A few counts support this clonotype. This chain uses TRBV6-5 with TRBJ2-5, with 10 bases fitting TRBD1. This CDR3 spans 14 amino acids. J was trimmed by 4 bases and V by 6 bases; bases with no gene match: 5. From germline, CDR1 is MNHEY and CDR2 SVGAGI. The CDR3 loop reads CASSATGGLETQYF. DNA for the CDR3: TGTGCCAGCAGCGCGACAGGGGGCTTAGAGACCCAGTACTTC.

This clonotype came up a few times. This chain's CDR3 is CSARESGDATDTQYF. For the CDR3, the DNA is TGCAGTGCTAGAGAGTCGGGTGATGCGACAGATACGCAGTATTTT. The chain has TRBV20-1 and TRBJ2-3; D is unresolved. Between the trimmed V and J ends, which lost 0 bases and 3 bases, there was a span of 13 bases. Germline V lookup: CDR1 DFQATT, CDR2 SNEGSKA (reference sequence). The CDR3 sequence is 15 residues long.

The CDR3 DNA follows: TGTGCCAGCAGCCAAGAGGTTGGGGACGGATGCTACGAGCAGTACGTC. As protein: CASSQEVGDGCYEQYV. This sequence joins TRBV14 and TRBJ2-7; D possibly uses TRBD1 or TRBD2 (5 bases each). CDR3 size: 16 residues. The V and J ends lost 0 bases and 3 bases respectively, with 15 bases between them. Germline CDR1 reads SGHDN; CDR2 reads FVKESK.